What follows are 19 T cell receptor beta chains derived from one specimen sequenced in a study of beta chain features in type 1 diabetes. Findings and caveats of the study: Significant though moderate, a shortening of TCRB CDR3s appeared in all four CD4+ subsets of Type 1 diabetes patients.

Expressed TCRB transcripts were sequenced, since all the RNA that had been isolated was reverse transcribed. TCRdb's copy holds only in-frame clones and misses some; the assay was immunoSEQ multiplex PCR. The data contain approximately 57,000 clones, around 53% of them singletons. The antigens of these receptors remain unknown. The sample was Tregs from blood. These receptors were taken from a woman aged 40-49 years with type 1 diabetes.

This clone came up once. The CDR3 DNA sequence: TGCAGGGCGACAGTTCGGGTGGGTGCATCCTACAATGAGCAGTTCTTC. Amino acid sequence: CRATVRVGASYNEQFF. The chain has TRBV29-1 and TRBJ2-1; tentatively, D is TRBD1 (5 bases). CDR1 is SQVTM, CDR2 ANQGSEA, per germline. The CDR3 sequence is 16 residues long.

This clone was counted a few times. CDR3 coding DNA: TGCGCCAGCAGCGAGGCACAGGGAGCTGAGCAGTTCTTC. This codes for CASSEAQGAEQFF. The chain recombines TRBV5-1 with TRBJ2-1; a weak D match, TRBD1 (6 bases). Per germline, CDR1 SGHRS and CDR2 YFSETQ. The CDR3 consists of 13 residues. V shed 4 bases and J shed 9 bases, with 14 bases lying between them.

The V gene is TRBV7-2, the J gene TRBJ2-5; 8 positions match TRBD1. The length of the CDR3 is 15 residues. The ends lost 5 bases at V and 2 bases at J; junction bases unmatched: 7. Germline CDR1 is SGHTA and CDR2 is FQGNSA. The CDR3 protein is CASSMSRGLQETQYF. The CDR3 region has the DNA TGTGCCAGCAGCATGAGCAGGGGGCTACAAGAGACCCAGTACTTC.

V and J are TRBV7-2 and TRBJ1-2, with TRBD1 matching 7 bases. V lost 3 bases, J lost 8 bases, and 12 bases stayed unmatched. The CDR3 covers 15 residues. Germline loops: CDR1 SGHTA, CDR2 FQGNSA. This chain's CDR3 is CASSFTGGGVEGYTF. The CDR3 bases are TGTGCCAGCAGCTTCACAGGAGGGGGCGTAGAAGGCTACACCTTC.

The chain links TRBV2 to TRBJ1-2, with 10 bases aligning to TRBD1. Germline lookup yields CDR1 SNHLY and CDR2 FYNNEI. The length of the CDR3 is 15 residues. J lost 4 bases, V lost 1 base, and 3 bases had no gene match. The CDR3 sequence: CASSEGTGGPYGYTF. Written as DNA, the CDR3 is TGTGCCAGCAGTGAAGGGACAGGGGGACCCTATGGCTACACCTTC. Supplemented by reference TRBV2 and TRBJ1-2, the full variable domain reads EPEVTQTPSHQVTQMGQEVILRCVPISNHLYFYWYRQILGQKVEFLVSFYNNEISEKSEIFDDQFSVERPDGSNFTLKIRSTKLEDSAMYFCASSEGTGGPYGYTFGSGTRLTVV.

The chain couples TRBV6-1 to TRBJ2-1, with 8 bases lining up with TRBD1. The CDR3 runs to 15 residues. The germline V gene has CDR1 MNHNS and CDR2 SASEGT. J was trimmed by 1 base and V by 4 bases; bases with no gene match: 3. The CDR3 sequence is CASSVNRGSYNEQFF. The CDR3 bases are TGTGCCAGCAGTGTAAACAGGGGGTCCTACAATGAGCAGTTCTTC.

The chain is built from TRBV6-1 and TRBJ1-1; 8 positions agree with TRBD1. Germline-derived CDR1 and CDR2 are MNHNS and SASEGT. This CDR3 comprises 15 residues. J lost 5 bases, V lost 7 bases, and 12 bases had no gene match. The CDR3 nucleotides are TGTGCCAGCATAAGGCCCGGACAGGGTCGAACTGAAGCTTTCTTT. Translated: CASIRPGQGRTEAFF.

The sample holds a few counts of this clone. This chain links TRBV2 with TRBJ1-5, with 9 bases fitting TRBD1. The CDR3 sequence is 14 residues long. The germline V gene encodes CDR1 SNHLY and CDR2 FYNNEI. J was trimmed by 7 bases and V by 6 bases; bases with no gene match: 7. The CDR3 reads CASRGQGVGQPQHF. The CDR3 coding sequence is TGTGCCAGCAGGGGACAGGGAGTCGGCCAGCCCCAGCATTTT.

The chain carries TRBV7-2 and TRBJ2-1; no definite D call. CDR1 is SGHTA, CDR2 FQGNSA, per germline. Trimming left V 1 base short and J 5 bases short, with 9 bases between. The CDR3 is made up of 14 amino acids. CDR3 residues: CASSLGFANNEQFF. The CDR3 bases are TGTGCCAGCAGCTTAGGTTTTGCGAACAATGAGCAGTTCTTC.

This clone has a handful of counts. CDR3 nucleotide sequence: TGTGCCAGCAGACTAGCTGGAGGGAGGGCAAATGAGCAGTTCTTC. Its protein product is CASRLAGGRANEQFF. This chain links TRBV7-2 with TRBJ2-1; 7 bases align to TRBD2. The trim removed 6 bases at V and 7 bases at J, leaving 12 bases unmatched. CDR3 size: 15 residues. Germline lookup yields CDR1 SGHTA and CDR2 FQGNSA. The entire variable domain, with the rest obtained from reference TRBV7-2 and TRBJ2-1, is as follows: GAGVSQSPSNKVTEKGKDVELRCDPISGHTALYWYRQSLGQGLEFLIYFQGNSAPDKSGLPSDRFSAERTGGSVSTLTIQRTQQEDSAVYLCASRLAGGRANEQFFGPGTRLTVL.

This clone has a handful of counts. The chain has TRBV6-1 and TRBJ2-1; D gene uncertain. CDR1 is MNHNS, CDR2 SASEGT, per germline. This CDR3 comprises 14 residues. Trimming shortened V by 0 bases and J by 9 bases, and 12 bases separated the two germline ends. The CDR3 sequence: CASSEARVLTEQFF. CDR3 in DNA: TGTGCCAGCAGTGAAGCCCGGGTCTTGACTGAGCAGTTCTTC.

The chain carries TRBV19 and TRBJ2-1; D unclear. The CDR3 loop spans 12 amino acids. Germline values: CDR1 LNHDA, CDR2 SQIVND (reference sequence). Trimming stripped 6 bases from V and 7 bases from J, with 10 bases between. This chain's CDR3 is CASSRSGNEQFF. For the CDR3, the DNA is TGTGCCAGTAGCCGTTCCGGGAATGAGCAGTTCTTC. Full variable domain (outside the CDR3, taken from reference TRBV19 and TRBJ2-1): DGGITQSPKYLFRKEGQNVTLSCEQNLNHDAMYWYRQDPGQGLRLIYYSQIVNDFQKGDIAEGYSVSREKKESFPLTVTSAQKNPTAFYLCASSRSGNEQFFGPGTRLTVL.

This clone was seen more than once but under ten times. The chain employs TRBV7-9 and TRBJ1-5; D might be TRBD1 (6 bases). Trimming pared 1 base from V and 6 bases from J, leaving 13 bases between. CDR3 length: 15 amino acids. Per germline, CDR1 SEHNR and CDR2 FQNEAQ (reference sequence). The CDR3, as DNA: TGTGCCAGCAGCTTAGAGGGGACAACAGGTCAGCCCCAGCATTTT. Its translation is CASSLEGTTGQPQHF.

The CDR3 nucleotides are TGTGCCAGCAGGACAGGGTTGGCGGATACGCAGTATTTT. Protein: CASRTGLADTQYF. The chain couples TRBV28 to TRBJ2-3; 7 positions agree with TRBD1. Germline V lookup: CDR1 MDHEN, CDR2 SYDVKM. The V gene end was trimmed by 6 bases and the J gene end by 6 bases; junction bases not matched to a gene: 6. The length of the CDR3 is 13 residues. Full variable domain (remainder filled in from reference TRBV28 and TRBJ2-3): DVKVTQSSRYLVKRTGEKVFLECVQDMDHENMFWYRQDPGLGLRLIYFSYDVKMKEKGDIPEGYSVSREKKERFSLILESASTNQTSMYLCASRTGLADTQYFGPGTRLTVL.

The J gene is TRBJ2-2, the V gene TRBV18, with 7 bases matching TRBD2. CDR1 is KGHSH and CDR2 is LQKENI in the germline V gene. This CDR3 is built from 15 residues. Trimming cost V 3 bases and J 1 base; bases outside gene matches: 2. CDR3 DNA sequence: TGTGCCAGCTCACCCGCTAGCGGGAACACCGGGGAGCTGTTTTTT. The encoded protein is CASSPASGNTGELFF.

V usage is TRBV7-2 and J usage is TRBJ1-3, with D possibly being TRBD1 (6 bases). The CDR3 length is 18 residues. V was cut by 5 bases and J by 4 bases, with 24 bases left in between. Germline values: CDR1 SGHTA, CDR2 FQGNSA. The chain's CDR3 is CASSEGAQGWMGGNTIYF. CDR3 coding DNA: TGTGCCAGCAGCGAAGGCGCCCAGGGGTGGATGGGAGGAAACACCATATATTTT.

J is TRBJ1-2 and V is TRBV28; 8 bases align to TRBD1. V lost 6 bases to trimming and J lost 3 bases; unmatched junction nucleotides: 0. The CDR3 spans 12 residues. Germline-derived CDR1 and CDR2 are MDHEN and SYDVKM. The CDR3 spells CASRDRDYGYTF. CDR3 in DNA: TGTGCCAGCAGGGACAGGGACTATGGCTACACCTTC.

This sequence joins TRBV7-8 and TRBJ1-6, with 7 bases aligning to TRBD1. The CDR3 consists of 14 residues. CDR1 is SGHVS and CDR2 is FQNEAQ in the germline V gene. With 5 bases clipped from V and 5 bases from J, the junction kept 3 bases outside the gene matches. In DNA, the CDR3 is TGTGCCAGCAGCAGGGACAGCCATAATTCACCCCTCCACTTT. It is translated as CASSRDSHNSPLHF.

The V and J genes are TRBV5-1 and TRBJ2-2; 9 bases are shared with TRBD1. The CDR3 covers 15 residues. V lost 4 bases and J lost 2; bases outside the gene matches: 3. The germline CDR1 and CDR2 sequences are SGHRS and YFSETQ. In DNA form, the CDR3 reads TGCGCCAGCAGCCTGGGACAGGGAAACACCGGGGAGCTGTTTTTT. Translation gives CASSLGQGNTGELFF.